This T cell receptor (beta chain) originates from a study of blood T cell repertoires in COVID-19. Study overall: T cells, B-cell-depleted T cells, or PBMCs provided the cDNA or gDNA that served as material.

The germline CDR1 and CDR2 sequences are KGHSH and LQKENI. The V end was cut by 2 bases, the J end by 4 bases, with 21 bases between. The CDR3 is made up of 17 amino acids. Methods used by the authors: Cell counts per sample came from amplifying reference gene primers. This table comes from immunoSEQ multiplex PCR, and its TCRdb copy is limited to in-frame clones, with some not included. The D gene and trimming were derived from the DNA, and the V and J assignments and clone size from that table. The data contain some 240,000 clones, about 93% of them seen just once; the ten biggest clones take up about 0.8%. Those enrolled in Seattle joined during active infection and were followed longitudinally afterward.

The sequence was obtained from a man between 60 and 75 years old with COVID-19, enrolled during active disease. Sequencing was performed on peripheral blood. The V gene is TRBV18, the J gene TRBJ2-7; D is perhaps TRBD2 (7 bases). CDR3 residues: CASSPGSAGAAIYEQYF. The CDR3, as DNA: TGTGCCAGCTCACCAGGTTCCGCGGGGGCCGCGATATACGAGCAGTACTTC.